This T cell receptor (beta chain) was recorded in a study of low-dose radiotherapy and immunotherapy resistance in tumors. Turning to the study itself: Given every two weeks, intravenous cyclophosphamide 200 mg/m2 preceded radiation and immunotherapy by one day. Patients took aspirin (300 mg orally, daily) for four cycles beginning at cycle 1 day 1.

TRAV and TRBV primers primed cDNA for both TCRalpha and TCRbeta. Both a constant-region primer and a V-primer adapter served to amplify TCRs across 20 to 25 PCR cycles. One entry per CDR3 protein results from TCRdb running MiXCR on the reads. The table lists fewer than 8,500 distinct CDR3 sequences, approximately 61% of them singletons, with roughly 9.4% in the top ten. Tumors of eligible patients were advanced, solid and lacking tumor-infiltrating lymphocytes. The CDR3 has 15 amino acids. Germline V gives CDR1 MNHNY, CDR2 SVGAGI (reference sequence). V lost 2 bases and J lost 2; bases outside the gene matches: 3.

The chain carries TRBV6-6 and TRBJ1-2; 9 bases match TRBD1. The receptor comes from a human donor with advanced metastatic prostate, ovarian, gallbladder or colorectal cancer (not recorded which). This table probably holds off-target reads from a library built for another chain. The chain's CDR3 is CASSYRTGVNYGYTF. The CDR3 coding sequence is TGTGCCAGCAGTTACCGGACAGGGGTGAACTATGGCTACACCTTC.